This TCR beta chain was recorded in a study of T-cell memory formation after mild COVID-19. This clonotype was detected many times. The CDR3 is made up of 15 amino acids. The ends lost 4 bases at V and 9 bases at J; junction bases unmatched: 9. TCRdb processed the 5' RACE reads anew with MiXCR; each CDR3 protein has one entry. Among a few hundred thousand distinct CDR3 sequences listed, 20% to 25% were seen once. The sequenced sample was PBMCs or a T cell subset sorted from them (not recorded which). The V and J genes are TRBV12-3 or TRBV12-4 and TRBJ1-6, with 7 bases aligning to TRBD1. The sequence came from a man aged 18 to 35 who had mild COVID-19 (a few samples of this study predate the infection). Cell type and time point are not known. CDR3 loop: CASSSGDRLFSPLHF. CDR3 coding DNA: TGTGCCAGCAGTTCCGGGGACAGACTGTTTTCACCCCTCCACTTT.